This entry features one T cell receptor beta chain sequence. What it binds is not known. This sample stems from a study of T cells in Graves' hyperthyroidism and ophthalmopathy. Regarding the study as a whole: Blood also carried most thyroid clonotypes expanded above 0.001. Ophthalmopathy, as predicted by the model, came a median roughly 6.3 months after the prediction.

Patients were excluded because of uncontrolled infection, other autoimmune disease, pregnancy or lactation. PBMCs were obtained from about 10 ml fresh peripheral blood. RNA transcripts were the template for amplifying TCR beta CDR3 regions. TCR CDR3 regions were first amplified by RT-PCR with HTBI primers. Using its own MiXCR run on the multiplex PCR reads, TCRdb lists one record per CDR3 protein. The sample shows approximately 300,000 distinct CDR3 sequences, around 19% of them seen only once. The V gene's germline CDR1 is LNHDA and CDR2 SQIVND (reference sequence). This CDR3 has 16 amino acids. Trimming removed 7 bases from V and 4 bases from J; junction bases left unmatched: 10.

V and J are TRBV19 and TRBJ2-2, with 9 bases aligning to TRBD2. The source of this sequence is a man aged 50-59 years with Graves' ophthalmopathy. The sample comprised blood. This CDR3 reads CASNYRASGITGELFF. As DNA, the CDR3 is TGTGCCAGTAACTACAGGGCTAGCGGGATCACCGGGGAGCTGTTTTTT.